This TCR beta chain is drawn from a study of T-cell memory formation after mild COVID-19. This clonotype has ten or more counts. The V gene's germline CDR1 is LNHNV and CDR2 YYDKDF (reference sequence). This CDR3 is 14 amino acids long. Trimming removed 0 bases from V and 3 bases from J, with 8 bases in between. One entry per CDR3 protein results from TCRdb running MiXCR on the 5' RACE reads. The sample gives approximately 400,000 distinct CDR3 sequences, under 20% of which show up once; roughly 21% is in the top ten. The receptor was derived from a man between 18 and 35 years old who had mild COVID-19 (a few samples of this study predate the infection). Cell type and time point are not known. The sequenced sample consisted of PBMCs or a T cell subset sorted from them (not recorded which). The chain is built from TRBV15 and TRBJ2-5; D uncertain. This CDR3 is CATSRDASKETQYF. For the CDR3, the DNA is TGTGCCACCAGCAGAGACGCATCTAAAGAGACCCAGTACTTC. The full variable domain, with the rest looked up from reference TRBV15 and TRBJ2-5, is DAMVIQNPRYQVTQFGKPVTLSCSQTLNHNVMYWYQQKSSQAPKLLFHYYDKDFNNEADTPDNFQSRRPNTSFCFLDIRSPGLGDTAMYLCATSRDASKETQYFGPGTRLLVL.